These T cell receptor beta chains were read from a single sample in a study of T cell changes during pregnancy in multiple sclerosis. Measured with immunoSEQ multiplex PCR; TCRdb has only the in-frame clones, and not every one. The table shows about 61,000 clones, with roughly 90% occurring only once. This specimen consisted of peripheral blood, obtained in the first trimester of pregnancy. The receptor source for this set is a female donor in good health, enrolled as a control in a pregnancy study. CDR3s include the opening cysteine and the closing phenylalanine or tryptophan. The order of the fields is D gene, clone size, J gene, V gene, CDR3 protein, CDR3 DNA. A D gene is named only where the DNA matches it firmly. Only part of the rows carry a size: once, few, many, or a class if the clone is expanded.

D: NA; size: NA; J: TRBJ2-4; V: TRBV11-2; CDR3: CASSLSIVDSAKNIQYF; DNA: TGTGCCAGCAGCTTATCGATAGTTGATTCAGCCAAAAACATTCAGTACTTC
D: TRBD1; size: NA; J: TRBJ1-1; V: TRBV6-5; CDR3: CASTQGGMNTEAFF; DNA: TGTGCCAGCACCCAAGGGGGCATGAACACTGAAGCTTTCTTT
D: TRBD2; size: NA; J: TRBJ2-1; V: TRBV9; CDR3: CASSVALAAYNEQFF; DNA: TGTGCCAGCAGCGTAGCTCTAGCGGCCTACAATGAGCAGTTCTTC
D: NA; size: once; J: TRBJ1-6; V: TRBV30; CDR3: CAGGKNNSPLHF; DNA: TGTGCTGGAGGCAAGAATAATTCACCCCTCCACTTT
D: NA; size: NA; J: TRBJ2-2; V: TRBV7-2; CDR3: CASSPDSNTGELFF; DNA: TGTGCCAGCAGCCCGGACAGCAACACCGGGGAGCTGTTTTTT
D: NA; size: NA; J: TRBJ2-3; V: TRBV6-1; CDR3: CASRGGGGDTQYF; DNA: TGTGCCAGCAGGGGAGGGGGAGGAGATACGCAGTATTTT
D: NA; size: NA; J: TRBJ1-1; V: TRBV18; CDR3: CASSLGRGSTEAFF; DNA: TGTGCCAGCTCCCTCGGAAGGGGTTCGACTGAAGCTTTCTTT
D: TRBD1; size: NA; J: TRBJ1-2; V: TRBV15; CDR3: CATSVLGQGRDYGYTF; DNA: TGTGCCACCAGCGTCCTGGGACAGGGAAGAGACTATGGCTACACCTTC
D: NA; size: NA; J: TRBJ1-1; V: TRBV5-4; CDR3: CASSLGTTNTEAFF; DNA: TGTGCCAGCAGCTTAGGGACAACTAACACTGAAGCTTTCTTT
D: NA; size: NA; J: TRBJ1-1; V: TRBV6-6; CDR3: CAVAPGEDAEAFF; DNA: TGTGCCGTCGCGCCGGGGGAAGACGCTGAAGCTTTCTTT
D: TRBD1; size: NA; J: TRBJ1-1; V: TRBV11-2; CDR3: CASSLEPRDRGGTEAFF; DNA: TGTGCCAGCAGCTTAGAGCCCCGGGACAGGGGCGGCACTGAAGCTTTCTTT
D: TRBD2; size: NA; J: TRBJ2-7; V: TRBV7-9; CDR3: CASSLGLAAFSYEQYF; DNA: TGTGCCAGCAGCTTAGGACTAGCGGCCTTTTCCTACGAGCAGTACTTC
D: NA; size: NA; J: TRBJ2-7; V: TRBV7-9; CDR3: CASSLSNTYEQYF; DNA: TGTGCCAGCAGCTTGAGTAATACCTACGAGCAGTACTTC
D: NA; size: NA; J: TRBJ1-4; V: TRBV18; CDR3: CASSPDTPTGKLFF; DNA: TGTGCCAGCTCACCGGACACCCCAACCGGAAAACTGTTTTTT
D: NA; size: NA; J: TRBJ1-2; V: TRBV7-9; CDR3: CASSFRGSHYGYTF; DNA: TGTGCCAGCAGCTTCAGGGGATCTCACTATGGCTACACCTTC
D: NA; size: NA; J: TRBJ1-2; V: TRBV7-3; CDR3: CASSLTGTGLPYGYTF; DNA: TGTGCCAGCAGCTTAACCGGTACAGGGTTGCCCTATGGCTACACCTTC
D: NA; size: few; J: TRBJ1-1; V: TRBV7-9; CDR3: CASTPRGGGMNTEAFF; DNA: TGTGCCAGCACCCCTAGGGGAGGGGGGATGAACACTGAAGCTTTCTTT
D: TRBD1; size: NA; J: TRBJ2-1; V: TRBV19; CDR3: CASSFGSDRDNEQFF; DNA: TGTGCCAGTAGTTTCGGCTCGGACAGGGACAATGAGCAGTTCTTC
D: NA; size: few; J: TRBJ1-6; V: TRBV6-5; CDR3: CASRFGTNNSPLHF; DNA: TGTGCCAGCAGATTCGGGACAAACAATTCACCCCTCCACTTT
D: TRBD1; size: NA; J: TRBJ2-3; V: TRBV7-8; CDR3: CASSSDRGIQYF; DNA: TGTGCCAGCAGCTCGGACAGGGGGATTCAGTATTTT
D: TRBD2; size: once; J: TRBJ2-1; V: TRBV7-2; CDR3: CASSLASPSGPFEQFF; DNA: TGTGCCAGCAGCTTAGCTTCCCCTAGCGGCCCCTTTGAGCAGTTCTTC
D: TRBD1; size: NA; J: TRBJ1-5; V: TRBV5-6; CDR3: CASSLRPGQDLSQHF; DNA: TGTGCCAGCAGCCTAAGACCGGGACAGGATTTGTCCCAGCATTTT
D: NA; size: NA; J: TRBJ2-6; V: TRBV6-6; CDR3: CAPLMASGANVLTF; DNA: TGTGCCCCCCTTATGGCCTCTGGGGCCAACGTCCTGACTTTC
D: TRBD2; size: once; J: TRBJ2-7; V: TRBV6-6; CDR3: CASSFRLAGVSDEQYF; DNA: TGTGCCAGCAGCTTCCGACTAGCGGGAGTATCCGACGAGCAGTACTTC
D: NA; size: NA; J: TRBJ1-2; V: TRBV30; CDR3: CAWRLGGGYGYTF; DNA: TGTGCCTGGAGACTAGGGGGGGGCTATGGCTACACCTTC
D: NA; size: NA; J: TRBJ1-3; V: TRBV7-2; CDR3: CASKSDGNTIYF; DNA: TGTGCCAGCAAATCAGATGGAAACACCATATATTTT
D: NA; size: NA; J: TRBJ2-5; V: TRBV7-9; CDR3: CASSFRDLQETQYF; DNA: TGTGCCAGCAGCTTCCGGGACTTACAAGAGACCCAGTACTTC
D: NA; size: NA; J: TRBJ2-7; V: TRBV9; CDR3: CASSVEAQGYEQYF; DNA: TGTGCCAGCAGCGTAGAGGCGCAGGGCTACGAGCAGTACTTC
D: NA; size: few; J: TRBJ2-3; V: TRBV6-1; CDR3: CASSHTARTDTQYF; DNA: TGTGCCAGCAGTCATACAGCAAGGACAGATACGCAGTATTTT
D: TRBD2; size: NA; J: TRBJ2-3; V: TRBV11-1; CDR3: CASTAGGKSTDTQYF; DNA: TGTGCCAGTACCGCGGGGGGTAAGAGCACAGATACGCAGTATTTT